A selection of T cell receptor beta chains follows, all from one sample in a study of T cell responses to AZD1222 COVID-19 vaccine. This table comes from immunoSEQ multiplex PCR, and its TCRdb copy is limited to in-frame clones, with some not included. The table records around 150,000 clones, 75% to 95% of them present only once. The sequencing used peripheral blood, collected 28 days after the second AZD1222 dose. Receptor source: an adult who received the AZD1222 COVID-19 vaccine. The CDR3 runs from the conserved cysteine through the conserved F or W. D genes are given only for firm matches. A clone size is listed for some rows: how often the clone was seen (once, few, many), or a class if it is expanded.

clone_size	d_call	v_call	j_call	cdr3_length	cdr3_aa	cdr3_nt
.	TRBD2	TRBV7-9	TRBJ2-1	15	CASSSRPGRGGEQFF	TGTGCCAGCAGCTCACGGCCCGGGAGGGGGGGTGAGCAGTTCTTC
.	TRBD2	TRBV19	TRBJ2-3	15	CASSIVAGGADTQYF	TGTGCCAGTAGTATAGTAGCGGGAGGAGCAGATACGCAGTATTTT
.	TRBD2	TRBV20-1	TRBJ2-1	16	CSASPSGTSGANEQFF	TGCAGTGCTAGTCCAAGTGGGACTAGCGGGGCAAATGAGCAGTTCTTC
.	TRBD2	TRBV6-4	TRBJ2-1	17	CASPIRSGRVNYNEQFF	TGTGCCAGCCCTATCAGGAGCGGGAGGGTCAACTACAATGAGCAGTTCTTC
.	TRBD2	TRBV12-3/TRBV12-4	TRBJ2-1	13	CASRTPGRDEQFF	TGTGCCAGCAGGACTCCAGGGAGGGATGAGCAGTTCTTC
.	TRBD1	TRBV27	TRBJ1-5	15	CASSLRRGRFQPQHF	TGTGCCAGCAGTCTCCGCAGGGGGCGATTTCAGCCCCAGCATTTT
few	.	TRBV19	TRBJ2-7	12	CASSMSSGEQYF	TGTGCCAGTAGTATGTCGTCTGGCGAGCAGTACTTC
.	.	TRBV5-1	TRBJ2-7	12	CASSLVEDEQYF	TGCGCCAGCAGCTTGGTCGAGGACGAGCAGTACTTC
.	.	TRBV5-1	TRBJ1-2	15	CASSLAEGLGYGYTF	TGCGCCAGCAGCTTGGCCGAGGGGCTTGGCTATGGCTACACCTTC
.	.	TRBV6-5	TRBJ1-1	13	CASSVDSYTEAFF	TGTGCCAGCAGCGTTGACAGCTACACTGAAGCTTTCTTT
.	.	TRBV25-1	TRBJ2-7	14	CASTPRGTVYEQYF	TGTGCCAGCACCCCCAGGGGGACTGTCTACGAGCAGTACTTC
.	.	TRBV19	TRBJ1-1	14	CASSIQGVNTEAFF	TGTGCCAGTAGTATACAGGGCGTGAACACTGAAGCTTTCTTT
.	.	TRBV18	TRBJ2-5	16	CASSPLGLASPQAQYF	TGTGCCAGCTCACCGCTAGGGCTAGCGAGCCCCCAAGCCCAGTACTTC
.	TRBD1	TRBV28	TRBJ1-1	16	CASSPRQGAGDTEAFF	TGTGCCAGCAGTCCGCGACAGGGGGCAGGCGACACTGAAGCTTTCTTT